This TCR beta chain came from a study of T cells in Graves' hyperthyroidism and ophthalmopathy. Study findings and constraints: Most clonotypes that expanded in the thyroid above 0.001 also showed up in blood.

Regions amplified from RNA transcripts were the TCR beta CDR3 regions. In the first-round RT-PCR of the TCR CDR3, the HTBI primer set was used. MiXCR, applied by TCRdb to the multiplex PCR reads, yields one record per CDR3 protein. The sample records around 690,000 distinct CDR3 sequences, 17% being singletons. This clonotype was recorded a few times. Its target is unknown. It was considered stable Graves' hyperthyroidism when ophthalmopathy did not progress within 18 months. The CDR3 sequence is 16 residues long. The germline gives CDR1 DFQATT, CDR2 SNEGSKA (reference sequence). V trimming: 1 base; J trimming: 2 bases; junction bases outside the gene matches: 4.

This receptor was identified in a man in his fifties with Graves' hyperthyroidism. J is TRBJ2-3 and V is TRBV20-1; TRBD2 aligns across 12 bases. What was sequenced was blood. The CDR3 reads CSARGLAGGSTDTQYF. The CDR3 coding sequence is TGCAGTGCTAGAGGTCTAGCGGGAGGGTCCACAGATACGCAGTATTTT.